This T cell receptor beta chain was profiled in a study of beta chain features in type 1 diabetes. Study-level results: All four CD4+ subsets of Type 1 diabetes patients contained TCRB CDR3s that were moderately but significantly shorter.

This CDR3 is 13 amino acids long. Trimming took off 4 bases at V and 3 bases at J, with 8 bases between the two ends. Germline values: CDR1 SGHNT, CDR2 YYREEE (reference sequence). The table lists this clone with a few counts. The antigen is undetermined. The entirety of the isolated RNA underwent reverse transcription, so expressed TCRB transcripts were sequenced. Generated by immunoSEQ multiplex PCR, the TCRdb table keeps only in-frame clones and is missing some. This sample has around 690,000 clones, with around 11% found just once. The specimen was naive CD4+ T cells from blood. This chain uses TRBV5-4 with TRBJ1-5, with unresolved D. The receptor's source is a man aged 25-45 years with type 1 diabetes. The DNA for the CDR3 is TGTGCCAGCAGCCTAGACACCAATCAGCCCCAGCATTTT. This encodes CASSLDTNQPQHF.